Sequencing of this T cell receptor (beta chain) was carried out in a study of type 1 and type 2 diabetes patients. Looking at the study overall: T cells were magnetically sorted from PBMCs as CD4+ or CD8+ subsets. Study-wide results and limits: Unmatched age and gender across groups might bias interpretation.

Anyone with other autoimmune disease or infection in the prior four weeks was excluded. Genomic DNA was the PCR template. The TCR beta CDR3 region was amplified using 30 forward and 13 reverse primers. TCRdb recomputed calls from the multiplex PCR reads with MiXCR, one row per CDR3 protein. The repertoire holds a few hundred thousand distinct CDR3 sequences, with 47% as singletons. Points on this clonotype: Antigen unknown.

The V and J ends lost 4 bases and 7 bases respectively, with 14 bases between them. The V gene's germline CDR1 is SGHTA and CDR2 FQGNSA. CDR3 length: 14 amino acids. This TCR derives from a man aged 18 to 29 with type 2 diabetes. The chain links TRBV7-2 to TRBJ2-1, with a weak D call TRBD2 (5 bases). Sequenced: peripheral blood mononuclear cells (PBMCs). The DNA of the CDR3 is TGTGCCAGCAGCTCAAAAGTTGGAGGTAATGAGCAGTTCTTC. Translation: CASSSKVGGNEQFF.